This T cell receptor (beta chain) derives from a study of preoperative IRX-2 immunotherapy in early breast cancer. This CDR3 has 14 amino acids. Trimming cost V 2 bases and J 2 bases, with 9 bases left between them. The germline V gene encodes CDR1 MNHGY and CDR2 SAAAGT. Described treatment: preoperative locoregional IRX-2 cytokine immunotherapy. Patients received preoperative, locoregional IRX-2 cytokine immunotherapy in a phase Ib study. Measured with immunoSEQ multiplex PCR; TCRdb has only the in-frame clones, and not every one. The repertoire consists of thousands of clones, with 55% to 70% occurring once and the leading ten covering roughly 11%. This clone appeared a few times.

Sequenced here: tumor tissue, sampled before IRX-2 immunotherapy. The V and J genes are TRBV6-8 and TRBJ1-1; no definite D call. The TCR originated in a human donor with breast cancer. CDR3 protein: CASSYGQINTEAFF. CDR3 DNA sequence: TGTGCCAGCAGTTACGGGCAGATTAACACTGAAGCTTTCTTT.